The 2 T cell receptor beta chains in this list originate from one sample, sequenced in a study of Graves' ophthalmopathy and Graves' hyperthyroidism listed by TCRdb under 2018. TCRdb shows the sequencer as Illumina HiSeq 2000. TCR beta CDR3 regions were amplified from RNA transcripts for repertoire sequencing. A first-round RT-PCR used HTBI primers with the Qiagen OneStep RT-PCR kit, followed by a second-round multiplex PCR, size selection and purification. Through fastp at Q25 and MiXCR, TCRdb rebuilt clones from the public reads, retaining in-frame beta chains. When rows share a CDR3 protein, they turn into one entry using the most common DNA and genes. The sample table shows around 520,000 distinct CDR3 sequences, and under 45% are seen once. The top ten clones comprise about 4.2% of the sample. The sequenced sample was peripheral blood or thyroid tissue (not recorded which). The source is an adult man with Graves' hyperthyroidism.

This clonotype was detected only a few times. This chain uses TRBV4-1 with TRBJ1-3; D remains ambiguous. V lost 3 bases and J lost 4, with 10 bases in between. The CDR3 is 14 residues long. From germline, CDR1 is MGHRA and CDR2 YSYEKL. The CDR3: CASSQLDGGNTIYF. The DNA for the CDR3 is TGCGCCAGCAGCCAGTTGGACGGAGGAAACACCATATATTTT.

This clonotype was counted once. The V and J genes are TRBV7-9 and TRBJ2-7, with D possibly being TRBD1 (6 bases). The germline V gene encodes CDR1 SEHNR and CDR2 FQNEAQ (reference sequence). The CDR3 is 15 amino acids. V lost 0 bases and J 4 bases, leaving 13 bases between the germline ends. In nucleotides, the CDR3 is TGTGCCAGCAGCTTAGCGACTGGCAGGGGTTACGAGCAGTACTTC. Its protein product is CASSLATGRGYEQYF.